This record covers a single T cell receptor (beta chain). The sample originates from a study of blood T cell repertoires in COVID-19. Trimming removed 1 base at V and 6 bases at J, with 13 bases between. Germline lookup yields CDR1 LGHDT and CDR2 YNNKEL (reference sequence). The CDR3 is 15 residues long. Methods used by the authors: It was from reference gene primer amplification that nucleated cell counts were estimated. The repertoire was sequenced with immunoSEQ multiplex PCR; TCRdb's copy has only in-frame clones and lacks some. V and J calls and clone size follow that table, whereas D and trimming were derived from the DNA. The repertoire includes around 200,000 clones, roughly four fifths of them detected once, and around 6.1% sits in the top ten.

This TCR derives from a middle-aged woman with acute or convalescent COVID-19. The rearrangement joins TRBV3-1 (or the pseudogene TRBV3-2) to TRBJ1-5; D uncertain. The sequenced material came from peripheral blood. In DNA form, the CDR3 reads TGTGCCAGCAGCCAAGTCGCGGGGTCAGGTCAGCCCCAGCATTTT. It yields the protein CASSQVAGSGQPQHF.